This T cell receptor beta chain was sequenced for a study of cytomegalovirus exposure and HLA in healthy donors. Vbeta (60) and Jbeta (13) primers were used in the PCR. Libraries were prepared by immunoSEQ multiplex PCR; TCRdb keeps only in-frame clonotypes and omits some of them. The sample includes about 170,000 clones, 65% to 85% of them seen just once. Comments on this clone: What it binds is unknown.

Broader study findings: Available immune exposure information was restricted to CMV serostatus only.

The CDR3 sequence is 19 residues long. V was cut by 5 bases and J by 1 base, with 26 bases left in between. CDR1 is SGHTA, CDR2 FQGNSA, per germline. Sequencing used PBMCs. This TCR was sampled from a male donor in good health and CMV-seronegative. This chain uses TRBV7-2 with TRBJ2-5; perhaps TRBD2 as D (7 bases). DNA for the CDR3: TGTGCCAGCAGCAAAAGGGGGGGGTCGAGGGGCGTTTCCCAAGAGACCCAGTACTTC. It translates to CASSKRGGSRGVSQETQYF.